This T cell receptor beta chain was identified during a study of T cells in localized non-small cell lung cancer. General study points: Elevated blood T cell density was associated with longer overall survival. As only one tumor region underwent sequencing, heterogeneity remains possible. For the top 100 tumor clones, a median about 62 also appeared in adjacent lung. Clonality of T cells reached its maximum in uninvolved adjacent lung, surpassing tumor.

The CDR3 sequence is 14 residues long. Trimming took 0 bases from V and 7 from J; bases not matched to a gene: 6. From germline, CDR1 is SGDLS and CDR2 YYNGEE. Concerning this clone itself: Its antigen is undetermined.

The repertoire was sequenced with immunoSEQ multiplex PCR; TCRdb's copy has only in-frame clones and lacks some. The sample includes 20,000 to 25,000 clones, around 90% of them seen just once. This receptor was taken from a male donor aged 60 or older with stage I lung adenocarcinoma. Sample: peripheral blood, taken before any cancer treatment. J is TRBJ1-2 and V is TRBV9; 7 bases fit TRBD1. The CDR3 reads CASSVAAGGGGYTF. For the CDR3, the DNA is TGTGCCAGCAGCGTAGCGGCAGGGGGTGGTGGCTACACCTTC. The full variable domain, completed using reference TRBV9 and TRBJ1-2, is DSGVTQTPKHLITATGQRVTLRCSPRSGDLSVYWYQQSLDQGLQFLIQYYNGEERAKGNILERFSAQQFPDLHSELNLSSLELGDSALYFCASSVAAGGGGYTFGSGTRLTVV.